This T cell receptor beta chain was recovered during a study of T cell responses to AZD1222 COVID-19 vaccine. General study points: Across the whole spike, CD4 TCRs peaked at regions 160-218 and 743-854.

Germline V gene data show CDR1 as SGHNT and CDR2 as YYREEE (reference sequence). The V gene lost 0 bases and the J gene lost 1 base, with 11 bases spanning the gap. The CDR3 has 16 amino acids. Worth noting for this clone: The antigen is not known.

Assay: immunoSEQ multiplex PCR; the TCRdb copy retains only in-frame clones and omits some. Of 130,000 to 150,000 clones listed, approximately 94% are singletons. This rearrangement joins TRBV5-4 to TRBJ1-3; D gene uncertain. The source material was peripheral blood, sampled on day 0 of AZD1222 vaccination. The source of this sequence is an adult in good health. CDR3 sequence reads: CASSLGGARSGNTIYF. CDR3 bases: TGTGCCAGCAGCTTGGGGGGTGCGAGGTCTGGAAACACCATATATTTT. Together with reference TRBV5-4 and TRBJ1-3, the CDR3 gives the full variable domain: ETGVTQSPTHLIKTRGQQVTLRCSSQSGHNTVSWYQQALGQGPQFIFQYYREEENGRGNFPPRFSGLQFPNYSSELNVNALELDDSALYLCASSLGGARSGNTIYFGEGSWLTVV.